These T cell receptor beta chains were read from a single sample in a study of shared clonotypes between healthy human individuals. Sequenced by immunoSEQ multiplex PCR; TCRdb stores in-frame clones only, minus some. Among roughly 2.1 million clones listed, about 92% were seen once. The sample comprised naive CD8+ T cells from PBMCs. The receptor set was obtained from a man younger than 30 in good health. Some clones in this sample may be carry-over from other donors' samples. Both conserved end residues are part of each CDR3. Each record gives: J gene, clone size, D gene, V gene, CDR3 protein, CDR3 DNA. D genes are given only for firm matches. Expanded clones get a size class; other rows say once, few or many, or leave the size out.

j_gene: TRBJ1-5
abundance: .
d_gene: TRBD1
v_gene: TRBV28
CDR3aa: CASRKQGGGNQPQHF
CDR3nt: TGTGCCAGCAGGAAACAGGGGGGGGGCAATCAGCCCCAGCATTTT

j_gene: TRBJ1-1
abundance: .
d_gene: .
v_gene: TRBV7-9
CDR3aa: CASIPDLEGNTEAFF
CDR3nt: TGTGCCAGCATCCCCGACCTTGAGGGGAACACTGAAGCTTTCTTT

j_gene: TRBJ2-7
abundance: .
d_gene: .
v_gene: TRBV5-5
CDR3aa: CASSLRGTTYEQYF
CDR3nt: TGTGCCAGCAGCTTGCGTGGGACAACCTACGAGCAGTACTTC

j_gene: TRBJ1-1
abundance: .
d_gene: .
v_gene: TRBV23-1
CDR3aa: CASTPAGVIGTEAFF
CDR3nt: TGCGCCAGCACCCCCGCGGGGGTGATAGGGACTGAAGCTTTCTTT

j_gene: TRBJ1-1
abundance: .
d_gene: .
v_gene: TRBV27
CDR3aa: CASSYSGGRNTEAFF
CDR3nt: TGTGCCAGCAGTTACTCCGGGGGCCGGAACACTGAAGCTTTCTTT

j_gene: TRBJ2-7
abundance: .
d_gene: TRBD1
v_gene: TRBV5-1
CDR3aa: CASSWGQGAYEQYF
CDR3nt: TGCGCCAGCAGCTGGGGACAGGGTGCGTACGAGCAGTACTTC

j_gene: TRBJ1-2
abundance: .
d_gene: TRBD1
v_gene: TRBV4-1
CDR3aa: CASSHADGTVGGYTF
CDR3nt: TGCGCCAGCAGCCATGCCGACGGGACAGTCGGGGGCTACACCTTC

j_gene: TRBJ2-6
abundance: .
d_gene: .
v_gene: TRBV2
CDR3aa: CASRAGPSGANVLTF
CDR3nt: TGTGCCAGCAGAGCAGGGCCCTCTGGGGCCAACGTCCTGACTTTC

j_gene: TRBJ2-5
abundance: .
d_gene: TRBD1
v_gene: TRBV9
CDR3aa: CASSGGQPKETQYF
CDR3nt: TGTGCCAGCAGCGGGGGACAGCCCAAAGAGACCCAGTACTTC

j_gene: TRBJ2-2
abundance: .
d_gene: .
v_gene: TRBV6-5
CDR3aa: CASSYFGQENTGELFF
CDR3nt: TGTGCCAGCAGTTATTTCGGGCAGGAAAACACCGGGGAGCTGTTTTTT

j_gene: TRBJ2-7
abundance: .
d_gene: TRBD2
v_gene: TRBV29-1
CDR3aa: CSVEWRGGLGQYF
CDR3nt: TGCAGCGTTGAATGGCGGGGGGGCCTAGGGCAGTACTTC

j_gene: TRBJ1-1
abundance: .
d_gene: .
v_gene: TRBV18
CDR3aa: CASSPRRGIDDTEAFF
CDR3nt: TGTGCCAGCTCACCCAGGCGGGGGATAGATGACACTGAAGCTTTCTTT

j_gene: TRBJ2-7
abundance: .
d_gene: TRBD1
v_gene: TRBV4-3
CDR3aa: CASSQGTGQSYEQYF
CDR3nt: TGCGCCAGCAGCCAGGGGACAGGGCAATCTTACGAGCAGTACTTC

j_gene: TRBJ2-2
abundance: .
d_gene: .
v_gene: TRBV29-1
CDR3aa: CSVEGSYGELFF
CDR3nt: TGCAGCGTTGAAGGTAGTTACGGGGAGCTGTTTTTT

j_gene: TRBJ2-2
abundance: .
d_gene: TRBD2
v_gene: TRBV4-3
CDR3aa: CASSQAPGASGSSGELFF
CDR3nt: TGCGCCAGCAGCCAAGCCCCAGGGGCTAGCGGGAGCTCCGGGGAGCTGTTTTTT

j_gene: TRBJ2-4
abundance: .
d_gene: TRBD1
v_gene: TRBV2
CDR3aa: CASSPDRNIQYF
CDR3nt: TGTGCCAGCAGTCCGGACAGGAACATTCAGTACTTC

j_gene: TRBJ2-7
abundance: .
d_gene: .
v_gene: TRBV30
CDR3aa: CAWSHPEESYYEQYF
CDR3nt: TGTGCCTGGAGTCACCCGGAGGAGTCCTACTACGAGCAGTACTTC

j_gene: TRBJ1-2
abundance: .
d_gene: .
v_gene: TRBV4-3
CDR3aa: CASSQDWGTGYGYTF
CDR3nt: TGCGCCAGCAGCCAAGATTGGGGGACCGGCTATGGCTACACCTTC

j_gene: TRBJ2-7
abundance: .
d_gene: .
v_gene: TRBV6-5
CDR3aa: CASSYDRYEQYF
CDR3nt: TGTGCCAGCAGTTACGACCGCTACGAGCAGTACTTC

j_gene: TRBJ1-1
abundance: .
d_gene: TRBD1
v_gene: TRBV5-5
CDR3aa: CASSWGTVSPGAF
CDR3nt: TGTGCCAGCAGCTGGGGGACAGTAAGTCCAGGTGCCTTT

j_gene: TRBJ1-3
abundance: .
d_gene: .
v_gene: TRBV9
CDR3aa: CASSARSDSYSGNTIYF
CDR3nt: TGTGCCAGCAGCGCGCGGTCAGACAGTTACTCTGGAAACACCATATATTTT

j_gene: TRBJ2-1
abundance: .
d_gene: TRBD2
v_gene: TRBV4-1
CDR3aa: CASSQGLAGAYNEQFF
CDR3nt: TGCGCCAGCAGCCAAGGGCTAGCGGGAGCCTACAATGAGCAGTTCTTC

j_gene: TRBJ2-2
abundance: .
d_gene: TRBD1
v_gene: TRBV7-6
CDR3aa: CASSPTGGGTGELFF
CDR3nt: TGTGCCAGCAGCCCGACAGGGGGCGGCACCGGGGAGCTGTTTTTT

j_gene: TRBJ2-5
abundance: .
d_gene: TRBD1
v_gene: TRBV19
CDR3aa: CASSPIPGTEGTQYF
CDR3nt: TGTGCCAGTAGCCCGATTCCCGGGACAGAAGGGACCCAGTACTTC

j_gene: TRBJ2-7
abundance: once
d_gene: TRBD2
v_gene: TRBV27
CDR3aa: CASSPERGREHEQYF
CDR3nt: TGTGCCAGCAGCCCCGAGCGGGGACGGGAGCACGAGCAGTACTTC

j_gene: TRBJ2-7
abundance: .
d_gene: .
v_gene: TRBV5-4
CDR3aa: CASSFYGYSYEQYF
CDR3nt: TGTGCCAGCAGCTTTTACGGTTACTCCTACGAGCAGTACTTC

j_gene: TRBJ1-1
abundance: .
d_gene: .
v_gene: TRBV6-5
CDR3aa: CASSLGFANTEAFF
CDR3nt: TGTGCCAGCAGTTTGGGTTTTGCGAACACTGAAGCTTTCTTT

j_gene: TRBJ1-1
abundance: few
d_gene: .
v_gene: TRBV29-1
CDR3aa: CSVIGLNTEAFF
CDR3nt: TGCAGCGTTATCGGATTGAACACTGAAGCTTTCTTT

j_gene: TRBJ2-5
abundance: few
d_gene: .
v_gene: TRBV6-5
CDR3aa: CASSYGQGEETQYF
CDR3nt: TGTGCCAGCAGTTACGGGCAGGGAGAAGAGACCCAGTACTTC

j_gene: TRBJ2-7
abundance: .
d_gene: .
v_gene: TRBV11-1
CDR3aa: CASSFEGGPYEQYF
CDR3nt: TGTGCCAGCAGCTTCGAGGGAGGCCCCTACGAGCAGTACTTC

j_gene: TRBJ2-4
abundance: .
d_gene: .
v_gene: TRBV7-9
CDR3aa: CASTERGGDGIQYF
CDR3nt: TGTGCCAGCACCGAACGGGGCGGGGATGGAATTCAGTACTTC

j_gene: TRBJ2-2
abundance: .
d_gene: .
v_gene: TRBV19
CDR3aa: CASSSPRDFPGELFF
CDR3nt: TGTGCCAGTAGTTCCCCCCGGGACTTTCCCGGGGAGCTGTTTTTT

j_gene: TRBJ2-2
abundance: .
d_gene: .
v_gene: TRBV7-8
CDR3aa: CASSPLAGELFF
CDR3nt: TGTGCCAGCAGCCCCCTAGCCGGGGAGCTGTTTTTT

j_gene: TRBJ2-1
abundance: .
d_gene: .
v_gene: TRBV15
CDR3aa: CATSRMRNRGRAGNEQFF
CDR3nt: TGTGCCACCAGCAGAATGAGGAACCGGGGCAGGGCCGGCAATGAGCAGTTCTTC

j_gene: TRBJ1-5
abundance: .
d_gene: .
v_gene: TRBV6-6
CDR3aa: CASSPQMNSNQPQHF
CDR3nt: TGTGCCAGCAGCCCACAGATGAATAGCAATCAGCCCCAGCATTTT

j_gene: TRBJ2-5
abundance: .
d_gene: .
v_gene: TRBV27
CDR3aa: CASSSRGGMTQYF
CDR3nt: TGTGCCAGCAGTTCCAGGGGAGGGATGACCCAGTACTTC

j_gene: TRBJ1-2
abundance: .
d_gene: .
v_gene: TRBV29-1
CDR3aa: CSVDDGDNYGYTF
CDR3nt: TGCAGCGTTGATGATGGGGATAACTATGGCTACACCTTC

j_gene: TRBJ2-1
abundance: .
d_gene: .
v_gene: TRBV6-5
CDR3aa: CASSYSEVSSYNEQFF
CDR3nt: TGTGCCAGCAGTTACTCGGAGGTTAGCTCCTACAATGAGCAGTTCTTC

j_gene: TRBJ2-3
abundance: .
d_gene: .
v_gene: TRBV10-3
CDR3aa: CAISEARTGRTDTQYF
CDR3nt: TGTGCCATCAGTGAAGCGAGAACAGGGCGCACAGATACGCAGTATTTT

j_gene: TRBJ2-7
abundance: .
d_gene: .
v_gene: TRBV27
CDR3aa: CASSLIRGAGEAYEQYF
CDR3nt: TGTGCCAGCAGTTTAATCCGTGGGGCAGGCGAGGCCTACGAGCAGTACTTC

j_gene: TRBJ2-1
abundance: once
d_gene: .
v_gene: TRBV7-6
CDR3aa: CASSLRLEKSNEQFF
CDR3nt: TGTGCCAGCAGCTTACGTCTAGAGAAGAGCAATGAGCAGTTCTTC

j_gene: TRBJ2-3
abundance: .
d_gene: .
v_gene: TRBV4-1
CDR3aa: CASSQDAGSGTDTQYF
CDR3nt: TGCGCCAGCAGCCAAGATGCAGGGTCCGGCACAGATACGCAGTATTTT

j_gene: TRBJ2-7
abundance: .
d_gene: TRBD2
v_gene: TRBV6-5
CDR3aa: CASSYPSSGIYEQYF
CDR3nt: TGTGCCAGCAGTTACCCCTCTAGCGGGATTTACGAGCAGTACTTC

j_gene: TRBJ2-3
abundance: .
d_gene: TRBD1
v_gene: TRBV29-1
CDR3aa: CSADPGTEADTQYF
CDR3nt: TGCAGCGCCGACCCCGGGACAGAGGCAGATACGCAGTATTTT

j_gene: TRBJ2-7
abundance: .
d_gene: TRBD2
v_gene: TRBV6-1
CDR3aa: CASGLAGPWDEQYF
CDR3nt: TGTGCCAGCGGACTAGCGGGACCGTGGGACGAGCAGTACTTC

j_gene: TRBJ2-3
abundance: .
d_gene: .
v_gene: TRBV9
CDR3aa: CASSHNSRQDSTDTQYF
CDR3nt: TGTGCCAGCAGCCACAACTCTAGACAAGATAGCACAGATACGCAGTATTTT

j_gene: TRBJ2-5
abundance: once
d_gene: .
v_gene: TRBV13
CDR3aa: CASSFLTGLVPETQYF
CDR3nt: TGTGCCAGCAGCTTCCTGACGGGGTTGGTACCAGAGACCCAGTACTTC

j_gene: TRBJ1-1
abundance: .
d_gene: .
v_gene: TRBV5-4
CDR3aa: CASSHLAPGTEAFF
CDR3nt: TGTGCCAGCAGCCACTTGGCCCCCGGCACTGAAGCTTTCTTT